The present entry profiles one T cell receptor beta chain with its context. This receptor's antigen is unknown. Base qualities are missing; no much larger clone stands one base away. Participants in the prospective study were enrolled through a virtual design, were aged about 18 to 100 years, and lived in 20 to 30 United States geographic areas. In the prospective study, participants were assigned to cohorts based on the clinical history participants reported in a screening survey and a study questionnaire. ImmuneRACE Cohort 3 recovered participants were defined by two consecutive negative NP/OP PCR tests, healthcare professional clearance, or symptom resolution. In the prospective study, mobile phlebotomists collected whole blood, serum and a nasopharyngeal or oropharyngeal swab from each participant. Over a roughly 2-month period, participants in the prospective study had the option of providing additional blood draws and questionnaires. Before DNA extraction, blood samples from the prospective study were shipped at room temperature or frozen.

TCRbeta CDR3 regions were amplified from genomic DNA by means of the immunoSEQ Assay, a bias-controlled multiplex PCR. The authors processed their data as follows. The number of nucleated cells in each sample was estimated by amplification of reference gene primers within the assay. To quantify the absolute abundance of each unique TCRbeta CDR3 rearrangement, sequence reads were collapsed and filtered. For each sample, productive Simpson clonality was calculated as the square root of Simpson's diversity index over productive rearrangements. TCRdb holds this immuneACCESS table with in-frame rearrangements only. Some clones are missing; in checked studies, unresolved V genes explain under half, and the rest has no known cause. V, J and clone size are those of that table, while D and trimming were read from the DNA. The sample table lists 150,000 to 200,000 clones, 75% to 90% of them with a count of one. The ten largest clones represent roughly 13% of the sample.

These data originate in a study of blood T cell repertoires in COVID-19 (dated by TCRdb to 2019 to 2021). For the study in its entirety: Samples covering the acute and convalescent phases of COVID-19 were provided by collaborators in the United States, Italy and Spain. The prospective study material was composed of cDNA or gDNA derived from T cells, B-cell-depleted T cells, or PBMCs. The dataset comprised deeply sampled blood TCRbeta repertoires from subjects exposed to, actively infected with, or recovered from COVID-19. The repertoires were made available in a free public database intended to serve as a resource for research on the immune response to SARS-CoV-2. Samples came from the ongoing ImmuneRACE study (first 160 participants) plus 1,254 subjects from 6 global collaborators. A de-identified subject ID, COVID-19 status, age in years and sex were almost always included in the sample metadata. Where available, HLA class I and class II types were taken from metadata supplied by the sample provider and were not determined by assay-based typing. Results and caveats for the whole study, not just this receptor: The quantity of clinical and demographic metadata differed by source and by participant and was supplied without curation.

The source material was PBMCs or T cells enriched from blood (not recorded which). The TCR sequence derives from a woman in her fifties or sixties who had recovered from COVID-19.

The DNA sequence follows: TGTGCCAGCAGCCAGGTAACCGGGACAGGATACAATGAGCAGTTCTTC. It translates as CASSQVTGTGYNEQFF. Recombination linked TRBV4-2 to TRBJ2-1; 8 bases in between match TRBD1. The CDR3 runs 16 residues from the cysteine to the phenylalanine. This entry keeps only the CDR3 DNA: 48 bases, framed from base 1. Compared with germline, V lacks 3 bases and J lacks 4 bases; bases without a gene match: 8. Looking up the germline V gene yields CDR1 LGHNA and CDR2 YNFKEQ.